What follows are 9 T cell receptor beta chains derived from one specimen sequenced in a study of T cell responses to AZD1222 COVID-19 vaccine. Clones were sequenced by immunoSEQ multiplex PCR, and TCRdb holds only the in-frame ones, with some missing. The sample contains 54,000 or so clones, approximately 89% of which appear only once. The sample consisted of peripheral blood, taken on day 0 of AZD1222 vaccination. These receptors came from an adult in good health.

This chain uses TRBV11-2 with TRBJ2-3, with 7 bases that match TRBD2. The CDR3 is 14 amino acids. With V trimmed by 0 bases and J by 9 bases, 6 bases remained unmatched. The germline CDR1 and CDR2 sequences are SGHAT and FQNNGV. CDR3 in DNA: TGTGCCAGCAGCTTAGAGGGGAGAGCGGGAACGCAGTATTTT. This gives the protein CASSLEGRAGTQYF.

The chain combines TRBV12-1 with TRBJ1-2; the tabulated D call, TRBD1, remains unverified against the DNA. TRBV12-1 corresponds to a pseudogene. The CDR3 is made up of 17 amino acids. CDR3 residues: CASSFVDESGRGNCYTF. Written as DNA, the CDR3 is TGTGCCAGCAGCTTTGTAGACGAGTCGGGCAGGGGGAATTGCTACACCTTC.

This sequence joins TRBV7-6 and TRBJ1-1; maybe TRBD1 (6 bases). V was trimmed by 5 bases and J by 7 bases, leaving 11 bases between them. The CDR3 consists of 12 residues. CDR1 is SGHVS and CDR2 is FNYEAQ in the germline V gene. Here the CDR3 reads CASSRPQGEAFF. CDR3 DNA sequence: TGTGCCAGCAGCCGACCACAGGGTGAAGCTTTCTTT.

The chain carries TRBV3-1 (or the pseudogene TRBV3-2) and TRBJ1-2; D ambiguous. V shed 1 base and J shed 10 bases, with 13 bases lying between them. Germline-derived CDR1 and CDR2 are LGHDT and YNNKEL (reference sequence). The CDR3 is made up of 13 amino acids. The DNA for the CDR3 is TGTGCCAGCAGCCAAGGGATAGGACGGTTCTACACCTTC. Encoded protein: CASSQGIGRFYTF.

In nucleotides, the CDR3 is TGTGCCAGCAGCTCGGGACAGGGGACACAGCCCCAGCATTTT. Encoded protein: CASSSGQGTQPQHF. V gene TRBV5-5 combines with J gene TRBJ1-5; 10 nucleotides align to TRBD1. Per germline, CDR1 SGHKS and CDR2 YYEKEE (reference sequence). The CDR3 consists of 14 residues. The V gene end was trimmed by 3 bases and the J gene end by 7 bases; junction bases not matched to a gene: 4.

The genes are TRBV30 and TRBJ1-1; D is undetermined. With 2 bases removed from V and 2 bases from J, the gap between germline ends came to 9 bases. Germline-derived CDR1 and CDR2 are GTSNPN and SVGIG (reference sequence). CDR3 size: 13 residues. DNA for the CDR3: TGTGCCTGGAGTATACACTCTAACACTGAAGCTTTCTTT. Translating it yields CAWSIHSNTEAFF.

The chain uses TRBV2 and TRBJ1-3, with 9 bases matching TRBD1. Germline trimming cut 7 bases from V and 1 base from J; bases unmatched to any gene: 8. Per the germline V gene, CDR1 is SNHLY and CDR2 is FYNNEI. The CDR3 has 16 residues. CDR3: CASITGGDLSGNTIYF. DNA of the CDR3: TGTGCCAGCATAACAGGGGGCGATCTGTCTGGAAACACCATATATTTT.

Written as DNA, the CDR3 is TGTGCCAGCAGTTTGAGACGTACCTACGAGCAGTACTTC. This gives the protein CASSLRRTYEQYF. V is TRBV12-3 or TRBV12-4 and J is TRBJ2-7; D remains unclear. Trimming took off 3 bases at V and 2 bases at J, with 8 bases between the two ends. The CDR3 is 13 residues long.

This chain links TRBV10-2 with TRBJ1-5; the match to TRBD1 covers 7 bases. In germline, CDR1 is WSHSY, CDR2 SAAADI. This CDR3 has 13 amino acids. With V trimmed by 4 bases and J by 5 bases, 2 bases remained unmatched. This CDR3 is CASSGQGYQPQHF. The CDR3 DNA reads TGCGCCAGCAGTGGACAGGGTTATCAGCCCCAGCATTTT.